The clone carrying this T cell receptor beta chain was seen a handful of times. These data come from a study of blood T cells in healthy people across ages. The junction had 3 bases not matched to a gene; V was cut back by 4 bases and J by 0 bases. The germline V gene has CDR1 LGHNA and CDR2 YSLEER. This CDR3 comprises 15 residues. A sample-barcoded 5' primer and a J-beta primer mix were used in a second PCR of roughly 6 to 11 cycles. TCRdb fed the 5' RACE reads into MiXCR, producing one record per CDR3 protein. The table lists about 570,000 distinct CDR3 sequences, 27% of them singletons. The TCR was taken from a woman aged 70-85 years in good health. The V call is TRBV4-3, the J call TRBJ2-3; 8 nucleotides line up with TRBD2. The sequencing input was blood. The CDR3: CASSRGLASTDTQYF. DNA of the CDR3: TGCGCCAGCAGCCGAGGACTAGCTAGCACAGATACGCAGTATTTT.